A single sample is the source of the 28 T cell receptor beta chains below, sequenced in a study of T cell repertoires in cytomegalovirus infection. Using its own MiXCR run on the reads, TCRdb lists one record per CDR3 protein. Of around 550,000 distinct CDR3 sequences in the sample, around 27% were seen once. Sequenced: PBMCs. These receptors were obtained from a human donor in good health (CMV status not recorded). Some clones in this sample may be carry-over from other donors' samples.

V gene TRBV7-4 combines with J gene TRBJ1-6; no firm D call. This CDR3 contains 16 residues. Trimming pared 3 bases from V and 0 bases from J, leaving 9 bases between. Germline values: CDR1 SGHVT, CDR2 SQSDAQ. The CDR3 coding sequence is TGTGCCAGCAGCTTCGACCCCCGCTCCTATAATTCACCCCTCCACTTT. Amino acids: CASSFDPRSYNSPLHF.

This clonotype was counted a few times. This chain connects TRBV7-3 to TRBJ1-3, with 9 bases that match TRBD1. This CDR3 is 16 amino acids long. Trimming at V came to 5 bases and at J to 1 base, leaving 6 bases not matched to a gene. Germline CDR1 and CDR2: SGHTA and FQGTGA. CDR3 protein: CASSPSDRGSGNTIYF. CDR3 nucleotides: TGTGCCAGCAGCCCCTCCGACAGGGGGTCTGGAAACACCATATATTTT. Filled out from reference TRBV7-3 and TRBJ1-3, the complete variable domain reads GAGVSQTPSNKVTEKGKYVELRCDPISGHTALYWYRQSLGQGPEFLIYFQGTGAADDSGLPNDRFFAVRPEGSVSTLKIQRTERGDSAVYLCASSPSDRGSGNTIYFGEGSWLTVV.

The rearrangement links TRBV7-9 to TRBJ2-1; 9 bases agree with TRBD2. CDR3 length: 16 residues. After removal of 3 bases from V and 6 bases from J, the junction contained 9 bases not matched to a gene. Germline CDR1 SEHNR, CDR2 FQNEAQ (reference sequence). The CDR3, as DNA: TGTGCCAGCAGCTTCGTATTAGCGGGAGAGGCCAATGAGCAGTTCTTC. Protein product: CASSFVLAGEANEQFF.

This clonotype was found a few times. The rearrangement joins TRBV5-6 to TRBJ2-5; 9 bases map to TRBD2. Trimming cost V 0 bases and J 5 bases; bases outside gene matches: 11. The germline gives CDR1 SGHDT, CDR2 YYEEEE. CDR3 length equals 17 residues. The chain's CDR3 is CASSLVVAGVLSETQYF. The CDR3 DNA reads TGTGCCAGCAGCTTGGTCGTAGCGGGAGTTTTGTCGGAGACCCAGTACTTC. The whole variable domain, remainder taken from reference TRBV5-6 and TRBJ2-5, is DAGVTQSPTHLIKTRGQQVTLRCSPKSGHDTVSWYQQALGQGPQFIFQYYEEEERQRGNFPDRFSGHQFPNYSSELNVNALLLGDSALYLCASSLVVAGVLSETQYFGPGTRLLVL.

This chain connects TRBV6-5 to TRBJ2-5; 11 positions match TRBD2. The CDR3 runs to 16 residues. V lost 6 bases to trimming and J lost 4 bases; unmatched junction nucleotides: 10. Germline lookup yields CDR1 MNHEY and CDR2 SVGAGI. The CDR3 is CASSSFRGLAGETQYF. The CDR3 bases are TGTGCCAGCAGCAGTTTCAGAGGACTAGCGGGAGAGACCCAGTACTTC.

CDR3 loop: CASSSVRGQETQYF. As DNA, the CDR3 is TGTGCCAGCAGCTCCGTCAGGGGACAAGAGACCCAGTACTTC. The rearrangement uses TRBV11-2 and TRBJ2-5; possible D gene TRBD1, 6 bases. Trimming removed 4 bases from V and 2 bases from J, with 11 bases in between. Looked up from germline, CDR1 is SGHAT and CDR2 is FQNNGV. This CDR3 is 14 amino acids long.

This clonotype has a handful of counts. The rearrangement uses TRBV7-6 and TRBJ2-5, with TRBD2 matching over 7 bases. V trimming: 1 base; J trimming: 2 bases; junction bases outside the gene matches: 4. Germline-derived CDR1 and CDR2 are SGHVS and FNYEAQ. CDR3 length equals 15 residues. DNA of the CDR3: TGTGCCAGCAGCTTAGATAGCGGGCGACAAGAGACCCAGTACTTC. Amino acid sequence: CASSLDSGRQETQYF.

This clonotype was observed once. The chain is built from TRBV28 and TRBJ1-2, with D hard to call. Trimming shortened V by 8 bases and J by 2 bases, and 6 bases separated the two germline ends. Germline loops: CDR1 MDHEN, CDR2 SYDVKM. This CDR3 is built from 11 residues. Here the CDR3 reads CASQQNYGYTF. The CDR3 bases are TGTGCCAGCCAACAAAACTATGGCTACACCTTC.

In this sample, this clonotype turned up a few times. The V and J genes are TRBV4-3 and TRBJ2-1, with TRBD2 matching over 7 bases. The V gene end was trimmed by 0 bases and the J gene end by 10 bases; junction bases not matched to a gene: 12. This CDR3 contains 16 residues. Germline V gives CDR1 LGHNA, CDR2 YSLEER. The CDR3 sequence: CASSQDIGGSGREQFF. The DNA for the CDR3 is TGCGCCAGCAGCCAAGATATCGGCGGGAGTGGTCGCGAGCAGTTCTTC.

This sequence joins TRBV29-1 and TRBJ2-3; either TRBD1 or TRBD2 may fit D (5 bases each). This CDR3 has 14 amino acids. V shed 5 bases and J shed 5 bases, with 17 bases lying between them. CDR1 and CDR2 from the germline V gene are SQVTM and ANQGSEA. The CDR3 bases are TGCAGCGTTTTGGCCAGGGAGCGGAGAGATACGCAGTATTTT. Its protein product is CSVLARERRDTQYF.

There are many counts of this clonotype. The gene calls are TRBV12-3 or TRBV12-4 and TRBJ2-3; D uncertain. The CDR3 is 11 amino acids. Trimming removed 6 bases at V and 11 bases at J, with 12 bases between. The CDR3 coding sequence is TGTGCCAGCAGCTACCGGGTAGGGCAGTATTTT. It is translated as CASSYRVGQYF.

The chain combines TRBV29-1 with TRBJ2-1, with 9 positions matching TRBD1. Germline V lookup: CDR1 SQVTM, CDR2 ANQGSEA. The J segment lost 4 bases and the V segment lost 3 bases, leaving 4 bases of the junction unmatched. The CDR3 is 14 amino acids. The CDR3 coding sequence is TGCAGCGTTGATTCCGGGACAGGGTACAATGAGCAGTTCTTC. Residues: CSVDSGTGYNEQFF.

The CDR3 loop is CASRGVGETQYF. The DNA of the CDR3 is TGTGCCAGCAGAGGCGTGGGGGAGACCCAGTACTTC. The chain has TRBV27 and TRBJ2-5; the D is unclear. Germline loops: CDR1 MNHEY, CDR2 SMNVEV (reference sequence). V lost 6 bases to trimming and J lost 5 bases, with 10 bases between them. There are 12 residues in the CDR3.

This clonotype has a handful of counts. DNA for the CDR3: TGTGCCAGCAGCGACGGGACGATTAAAGAGACCCAGTACTTC. Translating it yields CASSDGTIKETQYF. The chain employs TRBV28 and TRBJ2-5; D is perhaps TRBD1 or TRBD2 (5 bases each). The germline V and J ends were trimmed by 6 bases and 3 bases, with 14 bases remaining between them. Germline values: CDR1 MDHEN, CDR2 SYDVKM. This CDR3 has 14 residues.

This clonotype was counted many times. The V gene is TRBV7-2, the J gene TRBJ1-1; maybe TRBD1 (6 bases). V dropped 5 bases and J dropped 0 bases, with 13 bases sitting between them. The CDR3 runs 15 residues. Germline assignment: CDR1 SGHTA and CDR2 FQGNSA. The DNA for the CDR3 is TGTGCCAGCAGCAAAGCGACAGGTCTGAACACTGAAGCTTTCTTT. Translating it yields CASSKATGLNTEAFF.

The rearrangement uses TRBV20-1 and TRBJ2-6; perhaps TRBD1 as D (5 bases). Germline V gene sequence: CDR1 DFQATT, CDR2 SNEGSKA (reference sequence). CDR3 length equals 13 residues. The ends were cut back, 6 bases at V and 3 bases at J, with 9 bases in the middle. The CDR3: CSARGFGANVLTF. The CDR3 nucleotides are TGCAGTGCAAGGGGTTTTGGGGCCAACGTCCTGACTTTC.

This clonotype turned up a few times. The chain employs TRBV7-6 and TRBJ2-1; D is perhaps TRBD2 (5 bases). The CDR3 loop spans 13 amino acids. With 0 bases removed from V and 6 bases from J, the gap between germline ends came to 6 bases. Germline-derived CDR1 and CDR2 are SGHVS and FNYEAQ. The CDR3 DNA sequence: TGTGCCAGCAGCTTAGCAACTAGCAATGAGCAGTTCTTC. Its protein is CASSLATSNEQFF.

This clonotype was counted between two and nine times. The chain recombines TRBV6-6 with TRBJ2-3; D not certain. The CDR3 spans 13 residues. The V and J ends lost 2 bases and 3 bases respectively, with 6 bases between them. Looked up from germline, CDR1 is MNHNY and CDR2 is SVGAGI (reference sequence). CDR3 coding DNA: TGTGCCAGCAGTTACCCCAAAACAGATACGCAGTATTTT. This sequence encodes CASSYPKTDTQYF.

This clonotype was detected ten times or more. The chain combines TRBV7-2 with TRBJ2-7, with 7 bases identical to TRBD1. The length of the CDR3 is 13 residues. Germline assignment: CDR1 SGHTA and CDR2 FQGNSA. The ends lost 8 bases at V and 0 bases at J; junction bases unmatched: 4. This CDR3 is CASRRDSSYEQYF. Here the CDR3 DNA reads TGTGCCAGCCGCCGGGACAGCTCCTACGAGCAGTACTTC.

The gene calls are TRBV18 and TRBJ1-4; TRBD1 is a possible D gene (5 bases). Germline V gene lookup returns CDR1 KGHSH and CDR2 LQKENI. This CDR3 spans 16 amino acids. V was trimmed by 1 base and J by 9 bases, leaving 18 bases between them. The CDR3 sequence: CASSPLARGEDKKLFF. In nucleotides, the CDR3 is TGTGCCAGCTCACCACTCGCGAGGGGTGAGGATAAAAAACTGTTTTTT.

This clonotype has more than one count but fewer than ten. This chain joins TRBV7-2 and TRBJ2-1; TRBD2 agrees at 12 bases. The CDR3 consists of 18 residues. Germline lookup yields CDR1 SGHTA and CDR2 FQGNSA. Unmatched junction bases numbered 15, after V lost 5 bases and J lost 7 bases. Here the CDR3 DNA reads TGTGCCAGCAGCCTAGTACGGGGCCTAGCGGGAGGGCCTAATGAGCAGTTCTTC. This translates into CASSLVRGLAGGPNEQFF. The full variable domain, with the rest looked up from reference TRBV7-2 and TRBJ2-1, is GAGVSQSPSNKVTEKGKDVELRCDPISGHTALYWYRQSLGQGLEFLIYFQGNSAPDKSGLPSDRFSAERTGGSVSTLTIQRTQQEDSAVYLCASSLVRGLAGGPNEQFFGPGTRLTVL.

This chain joins TRBV28 and TRBJ2-1; TRBD2 matches at 11 bases. CDR1 and CDR2 (germline): MDHEN, SYDVKM. Trimming cost V 3 bases and J 4 bases; bases outside gene matches: 5. This CDR3 contains 16 residues. The DNA of the CDR3 is TGTGCCAGCAGTTTGTGGAGACTAGCGGGATACAATGAGCAGTTCTTC. Amino acid sequence: CASSLWRLAGYNEQFF.

This clonotype appeared a few times. This sequence joins TRBV29-1 and TRBJ2-1; the D gene is possibly TRBD1 (6 bases). Germline V gene lookup returns CDR1 SQVTM and CDR2 ANQGSEA. The CDR3 is 15 residues long. V was pared by 6 bases and J by 6 bases, with 21 bases between. The CDR3 loop is CSVPITRGISNEQFF. In DNA, the CDR3 is TGCAGCGTCCCCATTACTAGGGGGATAAGCAATGAGCAGTTCTTC.

As regards this clonotype: The junction shows a germline mismatch at one end, possibly a read error. This chain connects TRBV7-6 to TRBJ2-5, with a tentative D call TRBD2 (5 bases). This CDR3 region has 14 residues. Germline V gene data show CDR1 as SGHVS and CDR2 as FNYEAQ. The CDR3 loop reads CASSLESRAETKYF. CDR3 nucleotide sequence: TGTGCCAGCAGCTTAGAATCTCGAGCGGAGACCAAGTACTTC.

This chain links TRBV18 with TRBJ2-5; D might be TRBD2 (5 bases). The germline gives CDR1 KGHSH, CDR2 LQKENI. The V end lost 2 bases, the J end lost 4 bases, and 17 bases lay between the germline ends. The CDR3 totals 16 residues. The CDR3 is CASSPNRVGGSETQYF. CDR3 DNA: TGTGCCAGCTCACCAAATCGCGTCGGCGGGTCAGAGACCCAGTACTTC.

This clonotype has a handful of counts. The J gene is TRBJ2-7, the V gene TRBV25-1, with D perhaps TRBD2 (6 bases). The CDR3 length is 14 residues. CDR1 MGHDK and CDR2 SYGVNS come from the germline V gene. Trimming removed 6 bases at V and 3 bases at J, with 15 bases between. CDR3 protein: CASRRGDSFYEQYF. The CDR3 region has the DNA TGTGCCAGCAGGCGCGGGGACTCTTTCTACGAGCAGTACTTC.

The chain carries TRBV4-3 and TRBJ1-2; a possible D gene is TRBD1 (6 bases). Trimming cost V 2 bases and J 6 bases, with 13 bases left between them. Germline values: CDR1 LGHNA, CDR2 YSLEER. The CDR3 is made up of 14 amino acids. The CDR3, as DNA: TGCGCCAGCAGCCAACGGGGGGGCGACAATGGCTACACCTTC. Its translation: CASSQRGGDNGYTF.

The chain combines TRBV30 with TRBJ2-2, with D unclear. V was trimmed by 4 bases and J by 7 bases, leaving 7 bases between them. This CDR3 comprises 11 residues. The germline gives CDR1 GTSNPN, CDR2 SVGIG (reference sequence). This chain's CDR3 is CAWKGFGELFF. As DNA, the CDR3 is TGTGCCTGGAAAGGGTTCGGGGAGCTGTTTTTT.